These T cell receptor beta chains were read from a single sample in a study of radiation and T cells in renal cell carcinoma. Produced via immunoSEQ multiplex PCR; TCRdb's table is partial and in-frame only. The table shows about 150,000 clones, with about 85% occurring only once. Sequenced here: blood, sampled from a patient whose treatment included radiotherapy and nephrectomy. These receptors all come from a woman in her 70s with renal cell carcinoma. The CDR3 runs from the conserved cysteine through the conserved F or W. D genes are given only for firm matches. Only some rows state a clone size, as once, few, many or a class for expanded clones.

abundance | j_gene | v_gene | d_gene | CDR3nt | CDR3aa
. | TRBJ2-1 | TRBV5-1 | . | TGCGCCAGCAGCTACAGCTCCTACAATGAGCAGTTCTTC | CASSYSSYNEQFF
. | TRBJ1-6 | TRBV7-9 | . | TGTGCCAGCAGCTTTAAAGGGTCAGGCAATTCACCCCTCCACTTT | CASSFKGSGNSPLHF
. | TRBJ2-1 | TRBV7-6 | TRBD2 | TGTGCCAGCAGCTCAAGGGAGGGACTTTCTCACAATGAGCAGTTCTTC | CASSSREGLSHNEQFF
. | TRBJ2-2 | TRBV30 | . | TGTGCCTGGAGTGGGGGTCGTCACACCGGGGAGCTGTTTTTT | CAWSGGRHTGELFF
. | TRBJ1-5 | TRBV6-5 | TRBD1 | TGTGCCAGCAGGCCAGGGGGCAGCCAGCCCCAGCATTTT | CASRPGGSQPQHF
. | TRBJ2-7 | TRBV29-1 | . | TGCAGCGTTGCTGTCGCGGGTAGGAACGAGCAGTACTTC | CSVAVAGRNEQYF
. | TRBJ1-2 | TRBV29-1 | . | TGCAGCGTTGATATGGCGGGTTATGGCTACACCTTC | CSVDMAGYGYTF
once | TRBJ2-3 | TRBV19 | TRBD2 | TGTGCCAGTAGTATGACGAGGGCGGGGGGGCCAGATACGCAGTATTTT | CASSMTRAGGPDTQYF
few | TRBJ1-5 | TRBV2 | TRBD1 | TGTGCCAGCAGAGAGGACAGGGGCAATCAGCCCCAGCATTTT | CASREDRGNQPQHF
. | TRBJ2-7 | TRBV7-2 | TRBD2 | TGTGCCAGCAGCCCCAGCGGGGGGGGGTACGAGCAGTACTTC | CASSPSGGGYEQYF
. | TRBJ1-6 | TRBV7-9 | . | TGTGCCAGCAGCGGGGTCCCGGACCTTGGTAATTCACCCCTCCACTTT | CASSGVPDLGNSPLHF
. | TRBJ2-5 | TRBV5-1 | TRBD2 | TGCGCCAGCAGCTTTAACTCGGGGGGAGAGACCCAGTACTTC | CASSFNSGGETQYF
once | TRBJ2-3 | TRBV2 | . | TGTGCCAGCAGCACCTTGGATACGCAGTATTTT | CASSTLDTQYF
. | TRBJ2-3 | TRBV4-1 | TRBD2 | TGCGCCAGCAGCCCCCCAGGCGGGGGGCTCCTCGGGAATACGCAGTATTTT | CASSPPGGGLLGNTQYF
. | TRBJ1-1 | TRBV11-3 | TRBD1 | TGTGCCAGCAGCCATCGGACAGGGGACACTGAAGCTTTCTTT | CASSHRTGDTEAFF
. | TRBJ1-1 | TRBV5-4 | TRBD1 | TGTGCCAGCGGAAGACAGGGGTTGGCTTTCTTT | CASGRQGLAFF
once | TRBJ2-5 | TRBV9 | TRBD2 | TGTGCCAGCAGCGTAGAAGCGGGGGGGCCGGTGGAGACCCAGTACTTC | CASSVEAGGPVETQYF
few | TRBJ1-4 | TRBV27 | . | TGTGCCAGCAGTGCAGGGCGTAATGAAAAACTGTTTTTT | CASSAGRNEKLFF
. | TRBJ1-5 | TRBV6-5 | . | TGTGCCAGCAGCCGCAGGGGAGGGGGTCAGCCCCAGCATTTT | CASSRRGGGQPQHF
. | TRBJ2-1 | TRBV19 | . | TGTGCCAGTAGTGCTCTACCTCTTGCCTACAATGAGCAGTTCTTC | CASSALPLAYNEQFF
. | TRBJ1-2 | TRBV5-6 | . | TGTGCCAGCAGCTTAGGCCGGAGGGACACCTATGGCTACACCTTC | CASSLGRRDTYGYTF
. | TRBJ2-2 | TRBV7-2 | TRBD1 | TGTGCCAGCAGCTTAGCTGGGGCAGGGGGCACCGGGGAGCTGTTTTTT | CASSLAGAGGTGELFF
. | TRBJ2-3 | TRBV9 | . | TGTGCCAGCAGCGTAGACAGGCAAGATACGCAGTATTTT | CASSVDRQDTQYF
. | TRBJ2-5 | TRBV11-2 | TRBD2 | TGTGCCAGCAGCTCCGGGACTAGCGGAGTTCAAGAGACCCAGTACTTC | CASSSGTSGVQETQYF
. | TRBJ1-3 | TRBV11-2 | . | TGTGCCAGCAGCTTATCCTCTAGCAGGGTGGGAGGAAACACCATATATTTT | CASSLSSSRVGGNTIYF
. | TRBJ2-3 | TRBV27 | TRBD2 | TGTGCCAGCAGTTTAGGGCACTCTAGCGGAGATACGCAGTATTTT | CASSLGHSSGDTQYF
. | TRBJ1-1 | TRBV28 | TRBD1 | TGTGCCAGCAGTTTAAGGCAGGGGGTCGGCACTGAAGCTTTCTTT | CASSLRQGVGTEAFF
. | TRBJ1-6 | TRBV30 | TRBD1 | TGTGCCATGTCAGGGGGGAGCTCCTATAATTCACCCCTCCACTTT | CAMSGGSSYNSPLHF
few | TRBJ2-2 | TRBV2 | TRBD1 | TGTGCCAGCAGGGACAGGGTATTGACCGGGGAGCTGTTTTTT | CASRDRVLTGELFF
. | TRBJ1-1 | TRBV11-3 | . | TGTGCCAGCAGCCGACAGAACACTGAAGCTTTCTTT | CASSRQNTEAFF
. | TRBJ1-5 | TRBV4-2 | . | TGTGCCAGCAGCCAAGAGGTAAGCAATCAGCCCCAGCATTTT | CASSQEVSNQPQHF
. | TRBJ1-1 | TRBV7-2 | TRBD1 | TGTGCCAGCAGCTTAGCTTCAGGGGGCAAAAACACTGAAGCTTTCTTT | CASSLASGGKNTEAFF
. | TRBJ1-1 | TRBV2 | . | TGTGCTCAGGGAGGGCTTATGAACACTGAAGCTTTCTTT | CAQGGLMNTEAFF
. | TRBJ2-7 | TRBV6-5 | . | TGTGCCAGCAGACGCTTAGGGGGCTCCTACGAGCAGTACTTC | CASRRLGGSYEQYF
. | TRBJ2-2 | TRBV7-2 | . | TGTGCCAGCAGCTTAGCTCAGGGAACGAACACCGGGGAGCTGTTTTTT | CASSLAQGTNTGELFF
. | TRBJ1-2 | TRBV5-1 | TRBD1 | TGCGCCAGCAGCTGGGGACAGGTCGGTGGCTACACCTTC | CASSWGQVGGYTF
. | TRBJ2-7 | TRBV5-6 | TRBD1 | TGTGCCAGCAGGAGTACCGGGACAGGAGACTACGAGCAGTACTTC | CASRSTGTGDYEQYF
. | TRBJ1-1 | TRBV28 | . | TGTGCCAGCAGAACAGCGGGAATGAACACTGAAGCTTTCTTT | CASRTAGMNTEAFF
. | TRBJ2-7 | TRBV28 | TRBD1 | TGTGCCAGCAGTTTCGGGACAGGGCCCCGATGGTACTTC | CASSFGTGPRWYF
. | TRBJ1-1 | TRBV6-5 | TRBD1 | TGTGCCATCAGGAGGGACAGAGCCACTGAAGCTTTCTTT | CAIRRDRATEAFF
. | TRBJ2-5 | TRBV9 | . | TGTGCCAGCAGCCCCGGAGAGACCCAGTACTTC | CASSPGETQYF
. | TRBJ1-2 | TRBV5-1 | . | TGCGCCAGCAGCTTCGGTCAGCAACCTAACTATGGCTACACCTTC | CASSFGQQPNYGYTF
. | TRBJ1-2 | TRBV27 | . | TGTGCCAGCAGTTTAAGTGCAGGGGCGGACTATGGCTACACCTTC | CASSLSAGADYGYTF
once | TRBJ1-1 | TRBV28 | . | TGTGCCAGCCCACCTCCCGGGATAGCCCGGTGGACTGAAGCTTTCTTT | CASPPPGIARWTEAFF
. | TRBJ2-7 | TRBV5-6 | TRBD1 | TGTGCCAGCAGCTTCCTGACAGGGGACGAGCAGTACTTC | CASSFLTGDEQYF
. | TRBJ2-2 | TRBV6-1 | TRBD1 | TGTGCCACCAGACAGGGGGCCCTGAACACCGGGGAGCTGTTTTTT | CATRQGALNTGELFF